This entry describes one TCR beta chain. The data are from a study of cytomegalovirus exposure and HLA in healthy donors. Use of 60 Vbeta and 13 Jbeta primers characterized the PCR. Data came from immunoSEQ multiplex PCR; TCRdb stores just in-frame clones and leaves some out. The sample has approximately 120,000 clones; roughly 76% are singletons. J was trimmed by 2 bases and V by 6 bases; bases with no gene match: 10. Germline V gene data show CDR1 as MNHEY and CDR2 as SMNVEV (reference sequence). CDR3 length equals 17 residues. The chain employs TRBV27 and TRBJ2-5, with 12 positions matching TRBD2. Sequencing was performed on PBMCs. This sequence was found in a woman between 55 and 75 years old in good health and CMV-seropositive. The CDR3 DNA is TGTGCCAGCAGACTAGATGGACTAGCGGGAAGGCAAGAGACCCAGTACTTC. This sequence encodes CASRLDGLAGRQETQYF.